A selection of T cell receptor beta chains follows, all from one sample in a study of shared clonotypes between healthy human individuals. Assay used: immunoSEQ multiplex PCR; TCRdb lists only in-frame clones, some missing. The sample gives 560,000 or so clones, approximately 96% of which show up once; around 0.1% is in the top ten. Sequenced material: naive CD8+ T cells sorted from blood. The receptors stem from a woman younger than 45 in good health. The CDR3 runs from the conserved cysteine through the conserved F or W. Fields, in order: D gene, J gene, V gene, clone size, CDR3 DNA, CDR3 protein. The D gene is left open where the match is weak. Clone size is not always given. Where it is, it says once, few, many or a class for expanded clones.

d_call: .
j_call: TRBJ2-1
v_call: TRBV29-1
clone_size: .
cdr3_nt: TGCAGCGTTGTGGCCCCCCGAGCCTATGAGCAGTTCTTC
cdr3_aa: CSVVAPRAYEQFF

d_call: .
j_call: TRBJ2-1
v_call: TRBV5-1
clone_size: .
cdr3_nt: TGCGCCAGCAGCTTGAACGGTTACAATGAGCAGTTCTTC
cdr3_aa: CASSLNGYNEQFF

d_call: TRBD2
j_call: TRBJ2-7
v_call: TRBV4-1
clone_size: once
cdr3_nt: TGCGCCAGCAGCCAAGTGTACGGGAGGTCGTCCTACGAGCAGTACTTC
cdr3_aa: CASSQVYGRSSYEQYF

d_call: .
j_call: TRBJ1-2
v_call: TRBV28
clone_size: .
cdr3_nt: TGTGCCAGCAGTTTATTCAGGGGTGGTGGCTACACCTTC
cdr3_aa: CASSLFRGGGYTF

d_call: .
j_call: TRBJ2-2
v_call: TRBV6-1
clone_size: .
cdr3_nt: TGTGCCAGCAGTGAAGGCCCCACCTTGACCGGGGAGCTGTTTTTT
cdr3_aa: CASSEGPTLTGELFF

d_call: .
j_call: TRBJ2-7
v_call: TRBV2
clone_size: .
cdr3_nt: TGTGCCAGCAGTGAACCAACCGGTGCAGAATCATACTACGAGCAGTACTTC
cdr3_aa: CASSEPTGAESYYEQYF

d_call: .
j_call: TRBJ1-1
v_call: TRBV28
clone_size: .
cdr3_nt: TGTGCCAGCAGTCCCAGGAGGGCCCGTGACAACGGAGCTTTCTTT
cdr3_aa: CASSPRRARDNGAFF

d_call: TRBD2
j_call: TRBJ2-1
v_call: TRBV19
clone_size: .
cdr3_nt: TGTGCCAGTATAGGAAGCGGGAGTGGATACAATGAGCAGTTCTTC
cdr3_aa: CASIGSGSGYNEQFF

d_call: .
j_call: TRBJ1-1
v_call: TRBV7-6
clone_size: few
cdr3_nt: TGTGCCAGCAGCTTAGCGCTGGGGAACACTGAAGCTTTCTTT
cdr3_aa: CASSLALGNTEAFF

d_call: .
j_call: TRBJ2-1
v_call: TRBV27
clone_size: .
cdr3_nt: TGTGCCAGCAGTCGGAGACTATCTGAGCAGTTCTTC
cdr3_aa: CASSRRLSEQFF

d_call: .
j_call: TRBJ1-1
v_call: TRBV29-1
clone_size: .
cdr3_nt: TGCAGCGCGGTCGGACAGTACACTGAAGCTTTCTTT
cdr3_aa: CSAVGQYTEAFF

d_call: TRBD1
j_call: TRBJ2-3
v_call: TRBV5-8
clone_size: .
cdr3_nt: TGTGCCAGCAGCTTGGAGGACAGGTTTAGCACAGATACGCAGTATTTT
cdr3_aa: CASSLEDRFSTDTQYF

d_call: TRBD2
j_call: TRBJ2-5
v_call: TRBV6-1
clone_size: .
cdr3_nt: TGTGCCAGCAGTGAACTAGCGGGAACAGCAGAGACCCAGTACTTC
cdr3_aa: CASSELAGTAETQYF

d_call: TRBD2
j_call: TRBJ2-7
v_call: TRBV6-6
clone_size: .
cdr3_nt: TGTGCCAGCAGTTACGCGACTAGCGGGTACGAGCAGTACTTC
cdr3_aa: CASSYATSGYEQYF

d_call: .
j_call: TRBJ1-3
v_call: TRBV7-9
clone_size: .
cdr3_nt: TGTGCCAGCAGCTTAGGGGCAGGAACGGGTTCGGAGCGTTTT
cdr3_aa: CASSLGAGTGSERF

d_call: .
j_call: TRBJ2-7
v_call: TRBV5-6
clone_size: .
cdr3_nt: TGTGCCAGCAGCTTGGCCCGTGGGCCCTACGAGCAGTACTTC
cdr3_aa: CASSLARGPYEQYF

d_call: .
j_call: TRBJ2-5
v_call: TRBV15
clone_size: .
cdr3_nt: TGTGCCACTGGGGAGCTGCAAGAGACCCAGTACTTC
cdr3_aa: CATGELQETQYF

d_call: .
j_call: TRBJ1-2
v_call: TRBV29-1
clone_size: once
cdr3_nt: TGCAGCGTAGATACCGGGACACCTTCTAACTATGGCTACACCTTC
cdr3_aa: CSVDTGTPSNYGYTF

d_call: .
j_call: TRBJ2-7
v_call: TRBV27
clone_size: .
cdr3_nt: TGTGCCAGCAGTTTTACACCTGGGGCTCTCTCCTACGAGCAGTACTTC
cdr3_aa: CASSFTPGALSYEQYF

d_call: TRBD1
j_call: TRBJ2-7
v_call: TRBV7-4
clone_size: .
cdr3_nt: TGTGCCAGCAGCCCCGGACAGGGGCGGCCCATTTCCTACGAGCAGTACTTC
cdr3_aa: CASSPGQGRPISYEQYF

d_call: .
j_call: TRBJ2-1
v_call: TRBV9
clone_size: .
cdr3_nt: TGTGCCAGCAGCGTAGGGGGACGGGAGCCGGATGAGCAGTTCTTC
cdr3_aa: CASSVGGREPDEQFF

d_call: TRBD1
j_call: TRBJ1-1
v_call: TRBV19
clone_size: .
cdr3_nt: TGTGCCAGTAGACGAGGTGGGACAGTGAACACTGAAGCTTTCTTT
cdr3_aa: CASRRGGTVNTEAFF